Listed below are T cell receptor beta chains from one sample, sequenced in a study of cytomegalovirus exposure and HLA in healthy donors. TCRdb keeps only in-frame clones here, not all; method: immunoSEQ multiplex PCR. Of 150,000 to 250,000 clones in the sample, 84% were seen once. Source material: PBMCs. These receptors all stem from a woman in her 30s in good health and CMV-seropositive. CDR3s leave out the opening cysteine and the closing phenylalanine or tryptophan.

V	J	CDR3
TRBV30	TRBJ2-7	AWSPGQASYEQY
TRBV5-1	TRBJ2-2	ASSQTSTVGELF
TRBV28	TRBJ1-2	ASSMGQNYGYT
TRBV2	TRBJ2-5	ASSKGLAETQY
TRBV7-9	TRBJ2-1	ASSVPAGQKGYNEQF
TRBV9	TRBJ2-2	ASKLAGGNTGELF
TRBV9	TRBJ2-2	ASSVRTGSTGELF
TRBV5-1	TRBJ2-2	ASSLGWGQSAGELF
TRBV7-3	TRBJ2-7	ASSLTGLAGDEQY
TRBV6-6	TRBJ1-5	ASKPAGNPQH
TRBV9	TRBJ2-1	ASRSGSGYEQF